This is a list of T cell receptor beta chains from one sample in a study of cytomegalovirus exposure and HLA in healthy donors. The method was immunoSEQ multiplex PCR; TCRdb's version includes in-frame clones alone and lacks a portion of them. The sample shows more than 150,000 clones, around 84% of them seen only once. The material sequenced was PBMCs. The receptor set was obtained from a man in his late teens or twenties in good health and CMV-seropositive. Both conserved end residues are part of each CDR3. Fields, in order: J gene, D gene, V gene, clone size, CDR3 DNA, CDR3 protein. A D gene is named only where the DNA matches it firmly. Clone size is stated in some rows and not others, as once, few, many or a class when expanded.

j_gene: TRBJ2-3; d_gene: TRBD2; v_gene: TRBV28; abundance: few; CDR3nt: TGTGCCAGCAGTTTATGGCCGATAAAGCGGGAGAGGAGAGATACGCAGTATTTT; CDR3aa: CASSLWPIKRERRDTQYF
j_gene: TRBJ1-5; d_gene: .; v_gene: TRBV6-1; abundance: .; CDR3nt: TGTGCCAGCAGTCAGGGGCCGGATCAGCCCCAGCATTTT; CDR3aa: CASSQGPDQPQHF
j_gene: TRBJ2-7; d_gene: TRBD2; v_gene: TRBV12-5; abundance: .; CDR3nt: TGTGCTAGTGGTTTTTATAAGGGCGGGAGCTCCTACGAGCAGTACTTC; CDR3aa: CASGFYKGGSSYEQYF
j_gene: TRBJ2-7; d_gene: .; v_gene: TRBV5-1; abundance: .; CDR3nt: TGCGCCAGCAGCTTGGGCGGGAAGGCCTACGAGCAGTACTTC; CDR3aa: CASSLGGKAYEQYF
j_gene: TRBJ2-7; d_gene: .; v_gene: TRBV11-3; abundance: .; CDR3nt: TGTGCCAGCAGCTTAGGAGACAGTTCCTACGAGCAGTACTTC; CDR3aa: CASSLGDSSYEQYF
j_gene: TRBJ2-7; d_gene: .; v_gene: TRBV7-9; abundance: .; CDR3nt: TGTGCCAGCAGCTCACAGGGCTGGGAGCAGTACTTC; CDR3aa: CASSSQGWEQYF
j_gene: TRBJ1-1; d_gene: TRBD1; v_gene: TRBV7-9; abundance: .; CDR3nt: TGTGCCAGCAGCTTTGCAGGGGGCTCTGAAGCTTTCTTT; CDR3aa: CASSFAGGSEAFF
j_gene: TRBJ2-2; d_gene: .; v_gene: TRBV4-3; abundance: .; CDR3nt: TGCGCCAGCAGTGGAGGGCCGAACACCGGGGAGCTGTTTTTT; CDR3aa: CASSGGPNTGELFF
j_gene: TRBJ2-3; d_gene: .; v_gene: TRBV6-4; abundance: .; CDR3nt: TGTGCCAGCAGCCTCGAATTAACTATAGGTGGAGATACGCAGTATTTT; CDR3aa: CASSLELTIGGDTQYF
j_gene: TRBJ1-5; d_gene: .; v_gene: TRBV18; abundance: .; CDR3nt: TGTGCCAGCTCACCCCCTGTCCCTCAGCCCCAGCATTTT; CDR3aa: CASSPPVPQPQHF
j_gene: TRBJ2-2; d_gene: .; v_gene: TRBV27; abundance: .; CDR3nt: TGTGCCAGCACCCCCCGGAACACCGGGGAGCTGTTTTTT; CDR3aa: CASTPRNTGELFF
j_gene: TRBJ2-7; d_gene: TRBD1; v_gene: TRBV6-6; abundance: .; CDR3nt: TGTGCCAGCAGTTACCTCGGACAGGGTTACGAGCAGTACTTC; CDR3aa: CASSYLGQGYEQYF
j_gene: TRBJ2-7; d_gene: .; v_gene: TRBV7-8; abundance: once; CDR3nt: TGTGCCAGCAGCTTAGCGAGGCGGCAGGAGCAGTACTTC; CDR3aa: CASSLARRQEQYF
j_gene: TRBJ2-5; d_gene: .; v_gene: TRBV9; abundance: .; CDR3nt: TGTGCCAGCAGCGTAGACCCAGCGGGCCGCCAAGAGACCCAGTACTTC; CDR3aa: CASSVDPAGRQETQYF
j_gene: TRBJ2-2; d_gene: TRBD2; v_gene: TRBV6-1; abundance: .; CDR3nt: TGTGCCAGCACCGGACTAGCGGGTGCCGGGGAGCTGTTTTTT; CDR3aa: CASTGLAGAGELFF
j_gene: TRBJ2-7; d_gene: .; v_gene: TRBV6-1; abundance: .; CDR3nt: TGTGCCAGCAGTGATTGGGGCACGCCAGTCTACGAGCAGTACTTC; CDR3aa: CASSDWGTPVYEQYF
j_gene: TRBJ2-7; d_gene: TRBD2; v_gene: TRBV30; abundance: once; CDR3nt: TGTTCTTTAGCGGGAGATGCCCCCGAGCAGTACTTC; CDR3aa: CSLAGDAPEQYF
j_gene: TRBJ2-3; d_gene: .; v_gene: TRBV19; abundance: .; CDR3nt: TGTGCCAGTAGTAAAGGTGGTGGGCTAGCGCCTAGCACAGATACGCAGTATTTT; CDR3aa: CASSKGGGLAPSTDTQYF
j_gene: TRBJ1-2; d_gene: .; v_gene: TRBV29-1; abundance: .; CDR3nt: TGCAGCGTTGAAGATCTGCAGGGCTATGGCTACACCTTC; CDR3aa: CSVEDLQGYGYTF
j_gene: TRBJ2-7; d_gene: .; v_gene: TRBV28; abundance: .; CDR3nt: TGTGCCAGCGGCACCAGGGGCCACTACGAGCAGTACTTC; CDR3aa: CASGTRGHYEQYF
j_gene: TRBJ2-2; d_gene: TRBD2; v_gene: TRBV4-3; abundance: .; CDR3nt: TGCGCCAGCAGCCCGTTAGCGGGAGCGGACACCGGGGAGCTGTTTTTT; CDR3aa: CASSPLAGADTGELFF
j_gene: TRBJ2-1; d_gene: .; v_gene: TRBV30; abundance: few; CDR3nt: TGTGCCTGCCAGAATCCGAACAATGAGCAGTTCTTC; CDR3aa: CACQNPNNEQFF
j_gene: TRBJ2-3; d_gene: TRBD1; v_gene: TRBV27; abundance: .; CDR3nt: TGTGCCAGCAGTCCAGAGACAGGGCCGGATACGCAGTATTTT; CDR3aa: CASSPETGPDTQYF
j_gene: TRBJ2-1; d_gene: TRBD1; v_gene: TRBV19; abundance: .; CDR3nt: TGTGCCAGTAGTATAACCGGGACAGGGGGCAATGAGCAGTTCTTC; CDR3aa: CASSITGTGGNEQFF
j_gene: TRBJ1-5; d_gene: .; v_gene: TRBV27; abundance: .; CDR3nt: TGTGCCAGCAATGCCAGGGGCAATCAGCCCCAGCATTTT; CDR3aa: CASNARGNQPQHF
j_gene: TRBJ2-2; d_gene: TRBD2; v_gene: TRBV4-2; abundance: .; CDR3nt: TGTGCCAGCAGCTCCGGGACTAGCGGGAGGACCGGGGAGCTGTTTTTT; CDR3aa: CASSSGTSGRTGELFF
j_gene: TRBJ2-7; d_gene: TRBD2; v_gene: TRBV15; abundance: .; CDR3nt: TGTGCCACCAGCAGAGAGACTAGCGGTTATTCCGAGCAGTACTTC; CDR3aa: CATSRETSGYSEQYF
j_gene: TRBJ2-7; d_gene: TRBD1; v_gene: TRBV5-1; abundance: .; CDR3nt: TGCGCCAGCAAACGGGACAGGGAAACGGTGGAGCAGTACTTC; CDR3aa: CASKRDRETVEQYF
j_gene: TRBJ2-1; d_gene: TRBD1; v_gene: TRBV28; abundance: once; CDR3nt: TGTGCCAGCAGTACGGACAGGGGGCTGAGAAATGAGCAGTTCTTC; CDR3aa: CASSTDRGLRNEQFF
j_gene: TRBJ2-2; d_gene: TRBD1; v_gene: TRBV11-1; abundance: few; CDR3nt: TGTGCCAGCAGCTTTACAGGGGTCAGCGGGGAGCTGTTTTTT; CDR3aa: CASSFTGVSGELFF
j_gene: TRBJ2-2; d_gene: .; v_gene: TRBV30; abundance: few; CDR3nt: TGTGCCTGGAGTAGCGTCGTAGCCGGGGAGCTGTTTTTT; CDR3aa: CAWSSVVAGELFF
j_gene: TRBJ2-5; d_gene: .; v_gene: TRBV6-1; abundance: .; CDR3nt: TGTGCCAGCAGTGAAGCGCGGGCCACCTTAATGACCATAGAGACCCAGTACTTC; CDR3aa: CASSEARATLMTIETQYF
j_gene: TRBJ2-2; d_gene: .; v_gene: TRBV7-3; abundance: few; CDR3nt: TGTGCCAGCAGCTTAACGGGGGTGGGGGCCTACCGGGAGCTGTTTTTT; CDR3aa: CASSLTGVGAYRELFF
j_gene: TRBJ2-7; d_gene: .; v_gene: TRBV7-9; abundance: few; CDR3nt: TGTGCCAGCAGCCCCTATATCCTAGGCAGCTACGAGCAGTACTTC; CDR3aa: CASSPYILGSYEQYF
j_gene: TRBJ1-1; d_gene: TRBD1; v_gene: TRBV29-1; abundance: .; CDR3nt: TGCAGCGTTGGGTACAGGGGTTCCCCTGAAGCTTTCTTT; CDR3aa: CSVGYRGSPEAFF
j_gene: TRBJ2-7; d_gene: .; v_gene: TRBV30; abundance: .; CDR3nt: TGTGCCTGGAGTACAGGATATTACGAGCAGTACTTC; CDR3aa: CAWSTGYYEQYF
j_gene: TRBJ2-7; d_gene: .; v_gene: TRBV9; abundance: .; CDR3nt: TGTGCCAGCAGCGTAGGAAGCCGGGGTAATGAAGACGAGCAGTACTTC; CDR3aa: CASSVGSRGNEDEQYF
j_gene: TRBJ2-5; d_gene: TRBD1; v_gene: TRBV6-1; abundance: .; CDR3nt: TGTGCCAGCAGCTCGGACAGGGGGCAACAAGAGACCCAGTACTTC; CDR3aa: CASSSDRGQQETQYF
j_gene: TRBJ1-4; d_gene: .; v_gene: TRBV4-3; abundance: .; CDR3nt: TGCGCCAGCAGCCAAGAACCCCAGGCCGGTGGTGAAAAACTGTTTTTT; CDR3aa: CASSQEPQAGGEKLFF
j_gene: TRBJ2-3; d_gene: .; v_gene: TRBV5-1; abundance: .; CDR3nt: TGCGCCACCAGGAGATTAGAGGCAGGGGAGGATACGCAGTATTTT; CDR3aa: CATRRLEAGEDTQYF
j_gene: TRBJ2-7; d_gene: .; v_gene: TRBV7-2; abundance: .; CDR3nt: TGTGCCAGCGAGGGTTCCTACGAGCAGTACTTC; CDR3aa: CASEGSYEQYF
j_gene: TRBJ2-3; d_gene: TRBD2; v_gene: TRBV7-9; abundance: .; CDR3nt: TGTGCCAGCAGCTCTCCCAGGACTAGCGGGAGGGCAGATACGCAGTATTTT; CDR3aa: CASSSPRTSGRADTQYF
j_gene: TRBJ2-2; d_gene: .; v_gene: TRBV11-3; abundance: .; CDR3nt: TGTGCCAGCAGCTCCCGTTCCGCGGGACGGAGCTTAACCGGGGAGCTGTTTTTT; CDR3aa: CASSSRSAGRSLTGELFF
j_gene: TRBJ2-3; d_gene: TRBD2; v_gene: TRBV7-3; abundance: .; CDR3nt: TGTGCCAGCAGCCCCATGACTAGCGGGAGAAAGGCGGATACGCAGTATTTT; CDR3aa: CASSPMTSGRKADTQYF
j_gene: TRBJ1-4; d_gene: .; v_gene: TRBV2; abundance: .; CDR3nt: TGTGCCAGCGAAGGGAGTGCTAATGAAAAACTGTTTTTT; CDR3aa: CASEGSANEKLFF
j_gene: TRBJ2-1; d_gene: TRBD2; v_gene: TRBV15; abundance: .; CDR3nt: TGTGCCACCAGCAGAGTAGGTAGCGGGAGGGCCGAAAATGAGCAGTTCTTC; CDR3aa: CATSRVGSGRAENEQFF
j_gene: TRBJ2-7; d_gene: TRBD2; v_gene: TRBV19; abundance: .; CDR3nt: TGTGCCAGTAGTCCGGGACTAGCGGGCTATGCTCACGAGCAGTACTTC; CDR3aa: CASSPGLAGYAHEQYF
j_gene: TRBJ2-1; d_gene: .; v_gene: TRBV19; abundance: .; CDR3nt: TGTGCCACGAAGGCGGCCGGCTTGGGTGAGCAGTTCTTC; CDR3aa: CATKAAGLGEQFF